The 22 T cell receptor beta chains listed next were all sequenced from one sample in a study of blood T cell repertoires in COVID-19 (dated by TCRdb to about 2020). Libraries were made using the immunoSEQ multiplex PCR assay. Imported from immuneACCESS, the table was reduced by TCRdb to in-frame sequences with V and J called. These copies leave out some clones; in studies compared against another copy, an unresolved V gene accounts for under half, and the cause of the remainder is not known. This sample holds around 170,000 clones; 75% to 90% were observed only once. Around 6.3% of the sample is in the top ten clones. Sequencing used peripheral blood. These receptor sequences come from a woman between 35 and 50 years old with acute or convalescent COVID-19.

V usage is TRBV7-6 and J usage is TRBJ2-7, with D possibly TRBD2 on 6 matching bases. CDR3 size: 14 residues. Germline lookup yields CDR1 SGHVS and CDR2 FNYEAQ. Trimming cost V 5 bases and J 3 bases, with 14 bases left between them. This CDR3 is CASSPGGFGYEQYF. The CDR3 nucleotides read TGTGCCAGCAGCCCTGGAGGGTTTGGCTACGAGCAGTACTTC. Based on the CDR3 plus reference TRBV7-6 and TRBJ2-7, the full variable domain is GAGVSQSPRYKVTKRGQDVALRCDPISGHVSLYWYRQALGQGPEFLTYFNYEAQQDKSGLPNDRFSAERPEGSISTLTIQRTEQRDSAMYRCASSPGGFGYEQYFGPGTRLTVT.

The gene calls are TRBV7-4 and TRBJ2-1; 9 bases are a match to TRBD2. The CDR3 is 18 residues long. With V trimmed by 1 base and J by 3 bases, 10 bases remained unmatched. CDR1 SGHVT and CDR2 SQSDAQ come from the germline V gene. CDR3 DNA sequence: TGTGCCAGCAGCTTAGTGAAGGGCTCGACTAGCGGCTACAATGAGCAGTTCTTC. Protein sequence: CASSLVKGSTSGYNEQFF.

This clone is a singleton in its sample. The CDR3 nucleotides are TGTGCCAGTAGGTCCGGGACAGAGAATTCACCCCTCCACTTT. The encoded protein is CASRSGTENSPLHF. The chain is built from TRBV19 and TRBJ1-6; 7 positions agree with TRBD1. Trimming at V came to 6 bases and at J to 7 bases, leaving 6 bases not matched to a gene. The germline gives CDR1 LNHDA, CDR2 SQIVND (reference sequence). The CDR3 is 14 amino acids.

V is TRBV20-1 and J is TRBJ1-2, with a possible D match to TRBD1 (6 bases). Per germline, CDR1 DFQATT and CDR2 SNEGSKA (reference sequence). The CDR3 sequence is 13 residues long. The germline V and J ends were trimmed by 3 bases and 7 bases, with 15 bases remaining between them. CDR3 in amino acids: CSASRGAGGGYTF. The CDR3 DNA sequence: TGCAGTGCTAGTCGGGGGGCTGGGGGTGGCTACACCTTC.

This chain links TRBV7-6 with TRBJ1-4; 9 bases align to TRBD1. The CDR3 is 14 amino acids. Germline V lookup: CDR1 SGHVS, CDR2 FNYEAQ. V gave up 3 bases and J gave up 8 bases; unmatched junction bases: 4. The CDR3 loop reads CASSLGQGEEKLFF. CDR3 DNA: TGTGCCAGCAGCTTGGGACAGGGTGAAGAAAAACTGTTTTTT.

This clone was observed a handful of times. The V call is TRBV7-2, the J call TRBJ2-3, with D perhaps TRBD1 (5 bases). Germline values: CDR1 SGHTA, CDR2 FQGNSA. CDR3 size: 11 residues. V lost 8 bases, J lost 2 bases, and 5 bases lay in between. The DNA of the CDR3 is TGTGCCAGCGGGGCCACAGATACGCAGTATTTT. It translates to CASGATDTQYF.

A few counts support this clone. The chain carries TRBV21-1 and TRBJ1-6. TRBV21-1 is termed a pseudogene. The CDR3 covers 16 residues. CDR3 nucleotides: TGTGCCAGCAGTAGAAGGGAGGGTTCCTATAATTCACCCCTCCACTTT. The encoded protein is CASSRREGSYNSPLHF.

The chain links TRBV4-1 to TRBJ1-1; 7 nucleotides agree with TRBD1. From germline, CDR1 is MGHRA and CDR2 YSYEKL. V shed 0 bases and J 3 bases; nucleotides not matched to a gene: 4. This CDR3 spans 15 amino acids. This CDR3 reads CASSQDPRGDTEAFF. In nucleotides, the CDR3 is TGCGCCAGCAGCCAAGATCCCAGGGGGGACACTGAAGCTTTCTTT.

The rearrangement joins TRBV7-2 to TRBJ2-2, with 7 positions matching TRBD2. The CDR3 runs 16 residues. CDR1 is SGHTA, CDR2 FQGNSA, per germline. The V gene end was trimmed by 7 bases and the J gene end by 0 bases; junction bases not matched to a gene: 8. The chain's CDR3 is CASTPAGPANTGELFF. In nucleotides, the CDR3 is TGTGCCAGCACCCCAGCGGGACCTGCGAACACCGGGGAGCTGTTTTTT.

This clone came up once. The rearrangement joins TRBV10-3 to TRBJ1-6, with 8 bases fitting TRBD1. Per germline, CDR1 ENHRY and CDR2 SYGVKD. Germline trimming cut 6 bases from V and 9 bases from J; bases unmatched to any gene: 4. This CDR3 has 13 residues. This chain's CDR3 is CAIRDREGSPLHF. The CDR3 DNA reads as TGTGCCATCAGGGACAGGGAGGGTTCACCCCTCCACTTT.

The chain couples TRBV18 to TRBJ2-7; D is perhaps TRBD1 (6 bases). Germline-derived CDR1 and CDR2 are KGHSH and LQKENI. CDR3 length: 14 amino acids. With 2 bases removed from V and 4 bases from J, the gap between germline ends came to 12 bases. CDR3 amino acids: CASSPGGAIYEQYF. Written as DNA, the CDR3 is TGTGCCAGCTCACCAGGGGGCGCAATATACGAGCAGTACTTC. Full variable domain (outside the CDR3, taken from reference TRBV18 and TRBJ2-7): NAGVMQNPRHLVRRRGQEARLRCSPMKGHSHVYWYRQLPEEGLKFMVYLQKENIIDESGMPKERFSAEFPKEGPSILRIQQVVRGDSAAYFCASSPGGAIYEQYFGPGTRLTVT.

This clone was detected a few times. This sequence joins TRBV28 and TRBJ1-2; no firm D call. This CDR3 is 11 amino acids long. V lost 7 bases to trimming and J lost 1 base, with 4 bases between them. Germline assignment: CDR1 MDHEN and CDR2 SYDVKM. The CDR3 DNA reads TGTGCCAGCAACAGTAACTATGGCTACACCTTC. Protein product: CASNSNYGYTF.

A few counts support this clone. The V gene is TRBV5-1, the J gene TRBJ2-2; 8 bases line up with TRBD1. The CDR3 is 17 amino acids. Unmatched junction bases numbered 7, after V lost 1 base and J lost 2 bases. The V gene's germline CDR1 is SGHRS and CDR2 YFSETQ. Written as DNA, the CDR3 is TGCGCCAGCAGCTTGAACGGACAGGGACGTAACACCGGGGAGCTGTTTTTT. This codes for CASSLNGQGRNTGELFF.

This rearrangement joins TRBV18 to TRBJ1-5; maybe TRBD1 (5 bases). V lost 3 bases, J lost 0 bases, and 18 bases lay in between. This CDR3 has 18 residues. Germline loops: CDR1 KGHSH, CDR2 LQKENI. The CDR3 nucleotides are TGTGCCAGCTCACCCACCAGGGATGTGGTAAATAGCAATCAGCCCCAGCATTTT. Residues: CASSPTRDVVNSNQPQHF.

This clone was seen only once. V gene TRBV5-4 combines with J gene TRBJ1-2, with TRBD1 matching 9 bases. Looked up from germline, CDR1 is SGHNT and CDR2 is YYREEE (reference sequence). The CDR3 consists of 14 residues. With 4 bases clipped from V and 5 bases from J, the junction kept 6 bases outside the gene matches. The CDR3 is CASSAVDRGYGYTF. In DNA form, the CDR3 reads TGTGCCAGCAGCGCTGTGGACAGGGGTTATGGCTACACCTTC.

J is TRBJ2-1 and V is TRBV29-1; 7 positions agree with TRBD2. V dropped 4 bases and J dropped 3; count of bases not matched to a gene: 3. Germline-derived CDR1 and CDR2 are SQVTM and ANQGSEA. CDR3 length: 13 residues. DNA for the CDR3: TGCAGCGTTGTGGGGGGGGGCTACAATGAGCAGTTCTTC. This gives the protein CSVVGGGYNEQFF.

For the CDR3, the DNA is TGTGCCAGCAGTGCGCGGTTTTTGACGGTTAGCAATGAGCAGTTCTTC. This codes for CASSARFLTVSNEQFF. This chain uses TRBV4-2 with TRBJ2-1, with D unresolved. Trimming stripped 6 bases from V and 6 bases from J, with 21 bases between. This CDR3 has 16 amino acids. Germline V gives CDR1 LGHNA, CDR2 YNFKEQ.

The chain employs TRBV15 and TRBJ2-7; 11 bases fit TRBD1. V shed 1 base, J shed 6 bases, and the junction held 8 bases outside the gene matches. CDR1 and CDR2 (germline): LNHNV, YYDKDF (reference sequence). CDR3 length: 16 amino acids. CDR3 in DNA: TGTGCCACCAGCAGAGGCCGGGGACAGGGGGGAGGCGAGCAGTACTTC. This sequence encodes CATSRGRGQGGGEQYF.

The chain joins TRBV30 to TRBJ2-5, with TRBD2 matching 11 bases. This CDR3 is 15 amino acids long. Germline CDR1 reads GTSNPN; CDR2 reads SVGIG (reference sequence). V trimming: 3 bases; J trimming: 2 bases; junction bases outside the gene matches: 5. The CDR3 DNA follows: TGTGCCTGGAGCGACGGGACTAGCGGTCAAGAGACCCAGTACTTC. Amino acid sequence: CAWSDGTSGQETQYF.

The chain uses TRBV4-1 and TRBJ2-7, with 9 positions matching TRBD1. V shed 1 base, J shed 9 bases, and the junction held 7 bases outside the gene matches. This CDR3 contains 14 residues. The V gene's germline CDR1 is MGHRA and CDR2 YSYEKL. Here the CDR3 DNA reads TGCGCCAGCAGCCAAGGGGGACAGGGTTTTGTGCAGTACTTC. The encoded protein is CASSQGGQGFVQYF.

The chain employs TRBV28 and TRBJ2-7; possible D gene TRBD1, 5 bases. The CDR3 has 12 residues. From germline, CDR1 is MDHEN and CDR2 SYDVKM. Trimming took off 5 bases at V and 3 bases at J, with 8 bases between the two ends. CDR3 in amino acids: CASSRGIYEQYF. The CDR3 nucleotides read TGTGCCAGCAGTAGGGGCATCTACGAGCAGTACTTC.

This clone was found once. The V call is TRBV19, the J call TRBJ1-4; the D gene is possibly TRBD1 (5 bases). V lost 4 bases, J lost 4 bases, and 16 bases lay in between. CDR1 LNHDA and CDR2 SQIVND come from the germline V gene (reference sequence). The CDR3 totals 16 residues. CDR3 loop: CASSTGGGTNNEKLFF. In DNA, the CDR3 is TGTGCCAGTAGTACCGGGGGTGGAACCAATAATGAAAAACTGTTTTTT. Supplemented by reference TRBV19 and TRBJ1-4, the full variable domain reads DGGITQSPKYLFRKEGQNVTLSCEQNLNHDAMYWYRQDPGQGLRLIYYSQIVNDFQKGDIAEGYSVSREKKESFPLTVTSAQKNPTAFYLCASSTGGGTNNEKLFFGSGTQLSVL.